This TCR beta chain was captured in a study of T cell clonality in common variable immunodeficiency. Germline values: CDR1 SNHLY, CDR2 FYNNEI. Trimming left V 5 bases short and J 5 bases short, with 12 bases between. The CDR3 is 13 amino acids. Heparinized whole blood, roughly 5 to 8.5 ml, came from each donor. This clone was seen a few times. What it recognizes is unknown. Read sequence stops 3 residues before the CDR3 end, and the germline J gene provides the missing end. Notes on the study in general: Links between repertoire features and CVID complications were heterogeneity-limited. Compared with controls, CVID subjects had fewer shared TCRbeta clones. In common variable immunodeficiency, TCR beta chains reportedly carried fewer deletions and N-nucleotide insertions.

Sequencing used immunoSEQ multiplex PCR; TCRdb keeps in-frame clones, though not all of them. The specimen has some 52,000 clones, none found just once. What was sequenced was peripheral blood mononuclear cells. The receptor's source is a person between 18 and 69 years old in good health. V usage is TRBV2 and J usage is TRBJ2-5; no clear D gene. CDR3 sequence: CASSTRQAETQYF. Incomplete CDR3 DNA: TGTGCCAGCAGTACCCGGCAGGCGGAGACC.